These T cell receptor beta chains were read from a single sample in a study of post-analysis software for immune sequencing data. TCRdb independently ran MiXCR on the PCR reads; one entry per CDR3 protein. Of 820,000 or so distinct CDR3 sequences listed, approximately 57% are singletons. What was sequenced was blood. The receptors were gathered from a girl aged 5 to 17 with multiple sclerosis. CDR3s include the opening cysteine and the closing phenylalanine or tryptophan. The D gene is left open where the match is weak. Expanded clones are given a class, and other clones once, few, many or no size at all.

J: TRBJ1-2; V: TRBV3-1; size: .; D: .; DNA: TGTGCCAGCAGCCCGCCATCTCCTAACTATGGCTACACCTTC; CDR3: CASSPPSPNYGYTF
J: TRBJ1-1; V: TRBV6-6; size: .; D: TRBD1; DNA: TGTGCCAGCAGGCCCGGGACAGGTCCACCCTGGGGCACTGAAGCTTTCTTT; CDR3: CASRPGTGPPWGTEAFF
J: TRBJ2-7; V: TRBV7-9; size: .; D: .; DNA: TGTGCCAGCAGCTTAGAGGGGCTGCCTAATTCCTACGAGCAGTACTTC; CDR3: CASSLEGLPNSYEQYF
J: TRBJ1-2; V: TRBV5-1; size: .; D: .; DNA: TGCGCCAGCAGCTTCGAAGGGAATGGCTACACCTTC; CDR3: CASSFEGNGYTF
J: TRBJ1-2; V: TRBV7-2; size: .; D: .; DNA: TGTGCCAGCAGCTTATCGGGCGGCTCCACGTATGGCTACACCTTC; CDR3: CASSLSGGSTYGYTF
J: TRBJ2-3; V: TRBV27; size: few; D: .; DNA: TGTGCCAGCAGCCGCCGGGACTCAGGCACAGATACGCAGTATTTT; CDR3: CASSRRDSGTDTQYF
J: TRBJ2-1; V: TRBV4-1; size: .; D: TRBD2; DNA: TGCGCCAGCAGCCAAGCAGGACTAGCGGCCAAGACCCTATGGAACAATGAGCAGTTCTTC; CDR3: CASSQAGLAAKTLWNNEQFF
J: TRBJ2-7; V: TRBV15; size: .; D: .; DNA: TGTGCCACCAGCAGGAAGGGGAAGGGTGACTACGAGCAGTACTTC; CDR3: CATSRKGKGDYEQYF
J: TRBJ2-1; V: TRBV3-1; size: .; D: TRBD2; DNA: TGTGCCAGCACACGGACTAGCGGGAGGGCCCATGAGCAGTTCTTC; CDR3: CASTRTSGRAHEQFF
J: TRBJ2-7; V: TRBV7-2; size: .; D: TRBD1; DNA: TGTGCCAGCAGCTTAGTTCCCAGGGGGTCCTCCTACGAGCAGTACTTC; CDR3: CASSLVPRGSSYEQYF
J: TRBJ1-2; V: TRBV5-6; size: .; D: .; DNA: TGTGCCAGCAGCTTACTGGGGGAACCTTATGGCTACACCTTC; CDR3: CASSLLGEPYGYTF
J: TRBJ2-5; V: TRBV3-1; size: .; D: TRBD2; DNA: TGTGCCAGCAGCCAAGACCCCCGGCCTAGCGGGGACCCGGAGACCCAGTACTTC; CDR3: CASSQDPRPSGDPETQYF
J: TRBJ2-7; V: TRBV15; size: .; D: .; DNA: TGTGCCACCAGCAGAGGACCGGGCCGGCTGATCGAGCAGTACTTC; CDR3: CATSRGPGRLIEQYF
J: TRBJ2-1; V: TRBV7-3; size: .; D: .; DNA: TGTGCCAGCACCTGGGGCCAGTACAATGAGCAGTTCTTC; CDR3: CASTWGQYNEQFF
J: TRBJ2-7; V: TRBV5-1; size: .; D: .; DNA: TGCGCCAGCAGCTTGCGTATCGACTACGAGCAGTACTTC; CDR3: CASSLRIDYEQYF
J: TRBJ2-3; V: TRBV27; size: .; D: .; DNA: TGTGCCAGCAGTTTATCGCTTTTCAGTTCTAGCACAGATACGCAGTATTTT; CDR3: CASSLSLFSSSTDTQYF
J: TRBJ1-1; V: TRBV29-1; size: .; D: .; DNA: TGCAGCGTTGAAGTTCATACTAGAGACACTGAAGCTTTCTTT; CDR3: CSVEVHTRDTEAFF
J: TRBJ1-2; V: TRBV20-1; size: .; D: .; DNA: TGCAGTGCTAGAGACCAATACCACAGGTCGGCGAATGGTGACTATGGCTACACCTTC; CDR3: CSARDQYHRSANGDYGYTF
J: TRBJ2-1; V: TRBV20-1; size: few; D: .; DNA: TGCAGTGCTAGAGATTCTAGCGATGAGCAGTTCTTC; CDR3: CSARDSSDEQFF
J: TRBJ1-1; V: TRBV20-1; size: few; D: .; DNA: TGCAGTGCTAGCGGCCAGAACACTGAAGCTTTCTTT; CDR3: CSASGQNTEAFF
J: TRBJ2-3; V: TRBV20-1; size: .; D: TRBD2; DNA: TGCAGTGCTGAAACTAGCGGGATGTGGGCAGATACGCAGTATTTT; CDR3: CSAETSGMWADTQYF
J: TRBJ1-2; V: TRBV9; size: few; D: TRBD1; DNA: TGTGCCAGCAGCGGGGGACAGGGCGCCCCTTTTGTTTATGGCTACACCTTC; CDR3: CASSGGQGAPFVYGYTF
J: TRBJ2-7; V: TRBV5-1; size: .; D: TRBD2; DNA: TGTGCCAGCAGCGGGGGGGACAGACGAACCTACGAGCAGTACTTC; CDR3: CASSGGDRRTYEQYF
J: TRBJ1-5; V: TRBV7-9; size: few; D: .; DNA: TGTGCCAGCAGCGGGGTAGTCGGAGGGCAGCCCCAGCATTTT; CDR3: CASSGVVGGQPQHF
J: TRBJ1-2; V: TRBV20-1; size: .; D: .; DNA: TGCAGTGCTAGCACTACTGGGATTATATATGGCTACACCTTC; CDR3: CSASTTGIIYGYTF
J: TRBJ2-1; V: TRBV7-9; size: once; D: .; DNA: TGTGCCAGCAGCTTAAGGCTGGGGGAAGAGCAGTTCTTC; CDR3: CASSLRLGEEQFF
J: TRBJ2-6; V: TRBV7-3; size: .; D: TRBD2; DNA: TGTGCCAGCAGCTTATTTGTTGCGGGAGCCTCTGGGGCCAACGTCCTGACTTTC; CDR3: CASSLFVAGASGANVLTF
J: TRBJ2-1; V: TRBV14; size: .; D: .; DNA: TGTGCCAGCAGCCAAGAATCAGGGGAGCAGTTCTTC; CDR3: CASSQESGEQFF
J: TRBJ2-5; V: TRBV29-1; size: few; D: .; DNA: TGCAGCGTTCCCGGAGGGGCGGCCAAAGAGACCCAGTACTTC; CDR3: CSVPGGAAKETQYF
J: TRBJ1-2; V: TRBV6-5; size: .; D: TRBD1; DNA: TGTGCCAGCAATCCCCGACAGGGTGCTTACGGCGACACCTTC; CDR3: CASNPRQGAYGDTF
J: TRBJ2-1; V: TRBV7-2; size: few; D: TRBD1; DNA: TGTGCCACCAGCTTAGGGTTGGGGACAGGGTCTAATGAGCAGTTCTTC; CDR3: CATSLGLGTGSNEQFF
J: TRBJ1-2; V: TRBV12-3/TRBV12-4; size: .; D: TRBD1; DNA: TGTGCCAGCAGCCGCCCCGTGGGTATCAGACAGGGTGACTATGGCTACACCTTC; CDR3: CASSRPVGIRQGDYGYTF
J: TRBJ2-5; V: TRBV5-1; size: .; D: TRBD2; DNA: TGCGCCAGCAGCTTGATCGCGGGAGGGCAGGGAGAGACCCAGTACTTC; CDR3: CASSLIAGGQGETQYF
J: TRBJ1-2; V: TRBV11-1; size: once; D: .; DNA: TGTGCCAGCAGGGGAGGACCTCCCCATGGCTACACCTTC; CDR3: CASRGGPPHGYTF
J: TRBJ2-5; V: TRBV9; size: once; D: .; DNA: TGTGCCAGCAGCGTAGAAGCGGGCTCGTCCCATGAGCAGTACTTC; CDR3: CASSVEAGSSHEQYF
J: TRBJ2-7; V: TRBV29-1; size: .; D: TRBD2; DNA: TGCAGCGCTGAATTTGGTAGCGGGAGGGCCGGTGTTCCCTACGAGCAGTACTTC; CDR3: CSAEFGSGRAGVPYEQYF
J: TRBJ1-2; V: TRBV3-1; size: .; D: .; DNA: TGTGCCAGCAGCCCCACCGGACAGTCTTTCCGGCCGGTTGACACCTTC; CDR3: CASSPTGQSFRPVDTF
J: TRBJ2-7; V: TRBV29-1; size: .; D: .; DNA: TGCAGCGTTGTCAGGGAGACATCCTCCTACGAGCAGTACTTC; CDR3: CSVVRETSSYEQYF
J: TRBJ1-2; V: TRBV30; size: few; D: .; DNA: TGTGCCTGGAGTAGGGGGGCCTATGGCTACACCTTC; CDR3: CAWSRGAYGYTF
J: TRBJ2-1; V: TRBV29-1; size: few; D: TRBD2; DNA: TGCAGCGACGGACTAGCGGGGTACAATGAGCAGTTCTTC; CDR3: CSDGLAGYNEQFF
J: TRBJ2-6; V: TRBV2; size: .; D: .; DNA: TGTGCCAGCAAAGATCTACACTGGGGAGGGGCCAACGTCCTGACTTTC; CDR3: CASKDLHWGGANVLTF
J: TRBJ2-1; V: TRBV20-1; size: .; D: .; DNA: TGCAGTGCTAGAGATGTAGGAACCTACAATGAGCAGTTCTTC; CDR3: CSARDVGTYNEQFF
J: TRBJ2-7; V: TRBV6-6; size: .; D: TRBD1; DNA: TGTGCCAGCAGTTACGCAACAGGGGGTTACGAGCAGTACTTC; CDR3: CASSYATGGYEQYF
J: TRBJ2-7; V: TRBV6-5; size: .; D: TRBD2; DNA: TGTGCCAGCAGCCAGGGACTAGCGGGAGTGCCAGGCGAGCAGTACTTC; CDR3: CASSQGLAGVPGEQYF
J: TRBJ2-4; V: TRBV20-1; size: .; D: .; DNA: TGCAGTGCTAGATACCAGGGTAAAAACATTCAGTACTTC; CDR3: CSARYQGKNIQYF